These 17 T cell receptor beta chains came from one sample sequenced in a study of human T cells and chemical hapten exposure. MiXCR, run by TCRdb on the RACE reads, gives a single entry per CDR3 protein. The sample gives roughly 130,000 distinct CDR3 sequences, about 11% of which show up once; under 2.5% is in the top ten. The time point was: patch test 3, about 24 weeks after DPC sensitization. This sample's treatment: therapeutic diphenylcyclopropenone sensitization with weekly scalp DPC. Sample: whole blood, taken in connection with sensitization to the hapten diphenylcyclopropenone (DPC). Receptor source: a woman aged 50 to 65 with alopecia areata. Some clones in this sample may be carry-over from other donors' samples.

In this sample, this clonotype turned up many times. The genes are TRBV4-1 and TRBJ2-6, with a tentative D call TRBD2 (7 bases). The V end was cut by 0 bases, the J end by 0 bases, with 15 bases between. The CDR3 has 19 residues. Germline-derived CDR1 and CDR2 are MGHRA and YSYEKL. CDR3 region: CASSQDQIGGGSGANVLTF. CDR3 nucleotides: TGCGCCAGCAGCCAAGATCAGATAGGGGGGGGCTCTGGGGCCAACGTCCTGACTTTC.

V and J are TRBV7-2 and TRBJ2-3; D not resolved. V lost 4 bases to trimming and J lost 2 bases, with 10 bases between them. Germline V CDR1 and CDR2: SGHTA, FQGNSA. The CDR3 runs 14 residues. The CDR3 DNA is TGTGCCAGCAGCTCAAAGGGCTTCACAGATACGCAGTATTTT. Its translation is CASSSKGFTDTQYF.

This chain joins TRBV11-2 and TRBJ1-1; D is unclear. V gave up 0 bases and J gave up 4 bases, with 15 bases separating them. The germline V gene encodes CDR1 SGHAT and CDR2 FQNNGV. The CDR3 has 16 amino acids. CDR3 coding DNA: TGTGCCAGCAGCTTAGATCGAACCACACTCCCCACTGAAGCTTTCTTT. This translates into CASSLDRTTLPTEAFF.

In its sample, this clonotype was seen a few times. This sequence joins TRBV20-1 and TRBJ2-7; TRBD2 matches at 14 bases. Germline assignment: CDR1 DFQATT and CDR2 SNEGSKA (reference sequence). With V trimmed by 5 bases and J by 2 bases, 8 bases remained unmatched. CDR3 size: 16 residues. This chain's CDR3 is CSAGRLAGGNPYEQYF. In DNA, the CDR3 is TGCAGTGCTGGCAGACTAGCGGGGGGGAACCCCTACGAGCAGTACTTC.

This clonotype was counted only a few times. The rearrangement uses TRBV7-2 and TRBJ2-7; TRBD1 matches at 7 bases. Germline lookup yields CDR1 SGHTA and CDR2 FQGNSA. Trimming took 2 bases from V and 4 from J; bases not matched to a gene: 11. CDR3 size: 16 residues. The CDR3 nucleotides are TGTGCCAGCAGCTTACGTGAGTTGACAGGGCTGTACGAGCAGTACTTC. Its protein is CASSLRELTGLYEQYF.

The chain uses TRBV5-1 and TRBJ2-5; a possible D gene is TRBD1 (5 bases). Trimming stripped 4 bases from V and 2 bases from J, with 15 bases between. Per germline, CDR1 SGHRS and CDR2 YFSETQ. The CDR3 contains 15 residues. The CDR3 loop is CASSAGFGRQETQYF. For the CDR3, the DNA is TGCGCCAGCAGCGCAGGGTTCGGTCGACAAGAGACCCAGTACTTC.

J is TRBJ1-5 and V is TRBV29-1; 10 bases agree with TRBD1. This CDR3 comprises 14 residues. The V gene's germline CDR1 is SQVTM and CDR2 ANQGSEA. With V trimmed by 5 bases and J by 6 bases, 7 bases remained unmatched. CDR3 bases: TGCAGCGTTTTTGACAGGGGGCTGGGTCAGCCCCAGCATTTT. It is translated as CSVFDRGLGQPQHF.

The V call is TRBV5-6, the J call TRBJ1-1; TRBD1 is a possible D gene (6 bases). V was shortened by 0 bases and J by 3 bases, with 6 bases between the two germline ends. The CDR3 is made up of 13 amino acids. Germline V gives CDR1 SGHDT, CDR2 YYEEEE. The CDR3 loop reads CASSLDRDTEAFF. The DNA of the CDR3 is TGTGCCAGCAGCTTGGACAGGGACACTGAAGCTTTCTTT.

This clonotype was seen only a few times. The rearrangement joins TRBV20-1 to TRBJ2-2, with 10 bases lining up with TRBD1. Trimming removed 0 bases from V and 6 bases from J; junction bases left unmatched: 1. CDR3 length: 14 residues. Germline CDR1 is DFQATT and CDR2 is SNEGSKA (reference sequence). In nucleotides, the CDR3 is TGCAGTGCTAGAGACGACAGGGGGCCCGGGGAGCTGTTTTTT. Translating gives CSARDDRGPGELFF.

In nucleotides, the CDR3 is TGTGCCAGCAGCTCGGGGACTAGCGGGGCCCCACTTCGGGAGCAGTACTTC. Translation gives CASSSGTSGAPLREQYF. This chain uses TRBV6-5 with TRBJ2-7, with TRBD2 matching 13 bases. The CDR3 sequence is 17 residues long. Germline V lookup: CDR1 MNHEY, CDR2 SVGAGI. With 6 bases clipped from V and 7 bases from J, the junction kept 15 bases outside the gene matches.

Worth noting for this clonotype: A much larger clone sits a single nucleotide away, making a read error possible. The V gene is TRBV29-1, the J gene TRBJ1-1; D remains ambiguous. The germline V gene encodes CDR1 SQVTM and CDR2 ANQGSEA. Trimming pared 7 bases from V and 4 bases from J, leaving 13 bases between. This CDR3 has 12 residues. The CDR3: CSAEEEATEAFF. In DNA form, the CDR3 reads TGCAGCGCCGAAGAGGAGGCCACTGAAGCTTTCTTT.

The chain links TRBV29-1 to TRBJ1-2; possible D gene TRBD1, 6 bases. Trimming pared 8 bases from V and 6 bases from J, leaving 13 bases between. The CDR3 loop spans 11 amino acids. CDR1 is SQVTM and CDR2 is ANQGSEA in the germline V gene. The CDR3 spells CSTTQGDGYTF. Written as DNA, the CDR3 is TGCAGCACAACACAGGGAGATGGCTACACCTTC.

The V call is TRBV3-1, the J call TRBJ1-4; 8 bases agree with TRBD1. V dropped 0 bases and J dropped 8; count of bases not matched to a gene: 5. The germline V gene encodes CDR1 LGHDT and CDR2 YNNKEL (reference sequence). This CDR3 has 15 amino acids. In DNA, the CDR3 is TGTGCCAGCAGCCAAGACGACAGGGGAGGGGAAAAACTGTTTTTT. Translation gives CASSQDDRGGEKLFF.

This clonotype was counted a few times. This chain connects TRBV7-9 to TRBJ2-3, with 9 nucleotides matching TRBD2. From germline, CDR1 is SEHNR and CDR2 FQNEAQ (reference sequence). J gave up 4 bases and V 2 bases, and 7 bases lay outside the gene matches. The length of the CDR3 is 16 residues. The CDR3 region is CASSLKLSGGADTQYF. CDR3 sequence (DNA): TGTGCCAGCAGCTTAAAACTTAGCGGGGGCGCAGATACGCAGTATTTT.

J is TRBJ2-1 and V is TRBV6-2 or TRBV6-3; tentative D call: TRBD2 (5 bases). CDR1 is MNHEY and CDR2 is SVGEGT in the germline V gene. V gave up 5 bases and J gave up 6 bases, with 11 bases separating them. CDR3 length equals 13 residues. CDR3 sequence: CASSRTRVNEQFF. CDR3 sequence (DNA): TGTGCCAGCAGTCGAACTAGAGTCAATGAGCAGTTCTTC.

The chain couples TRBV14 to TRBJ2-3; 7 bases are a match to TRBD2. V lost 4 bases to trimming and J lost 0 bases; unmatched junction nucleotides: 4. The length of the CDR3 is 15 residues. From germline, CDR1 is SGHDN and CDR2 FVKESK. The CDR3 spells CASSRLAESTDTQYF. In DNA, the CDR3 is TGTGCCAGCAGCCGCCTAGCGGAAAGCACAGATACGCAGTATTTT.

This clonotype was counted at least ten times. The gene calls are TRBV6-5 and TRBJ1-6; 9 bases align to TRBD1. V was pared by 4 bases and J by 4 bases, with 5 bases of the junction left unmatched. There are 16 residues in the CDR3. Germline V gives CDR1 MNHEY, CDR2 SVGAGI. As DNA, the CDR3 is TGTGCCAGCAGTTCAGACAGGGGGTTATATAATTCACCCCTCCACTTT. Amino acids: CASSSDRGLYNSPLHF.